This note documents a single T cell receptor (beta chain) sequence. Original methodology: It was from reference gene primer amplification that nucleated cell counts were estimated. The data were produced by immunoSEQ multiplex PCR, yet TCRdb's version contains in-frame clones alone and is incomplete. V and J calls and clone size are those listed in that table; D and trimming were worked out from the DNA. The profile shows fewer than 350,000 clones, about nine tenths of them singletons. Cohort 3 donors were reported recovered after two negative PCRs, clearance, or symptom resolution. The sample belongs to a study of blood T cell repertoires in COVID-19. At the level of the study: Some COVID-19 samples were acute and others convalescent; all came from the United States, Italy and Spain. PBMCs, B-cell-depleted T cells, or T cells were the source of the cDNA or gDNA that made up the material.

The specimen sequenced was PBMCs or T cells enriched from blood (not recorded which). The sequence derives from a woman between 40 and 55 years old who had recovered from COVID-19.

Here the CDR3 reads CASSPAGGLQPQHF. The DNA for the CDR3 is TGTGCCAGCTCACCCGCAGGGGGCCTTCAGCCCCAGCATTTT. V usage is TRBV18 and J usage is TRBJ1-5; TRBD1 matches 8 bases. This CDR3 comprises 14 residues. Losses at the gene ends were 3 bases for V and 6 bases for J; bases not matched to a gene: 4. Germline lookup yields CDR1 KGHSH and CDR2 LQKENI.